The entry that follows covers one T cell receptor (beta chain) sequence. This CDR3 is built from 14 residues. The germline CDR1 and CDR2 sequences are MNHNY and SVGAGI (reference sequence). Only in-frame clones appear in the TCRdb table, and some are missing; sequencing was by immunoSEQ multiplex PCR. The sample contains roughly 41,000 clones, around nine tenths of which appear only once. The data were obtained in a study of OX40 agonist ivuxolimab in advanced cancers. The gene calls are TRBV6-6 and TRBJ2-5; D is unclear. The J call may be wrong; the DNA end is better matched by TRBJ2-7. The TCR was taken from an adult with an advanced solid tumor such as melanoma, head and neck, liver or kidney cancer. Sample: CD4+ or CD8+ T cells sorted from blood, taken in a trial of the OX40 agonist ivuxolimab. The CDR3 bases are TGTGCCAGCAGCCCCCGGTCTGGCCTCGGCGAGCAGTACTTC. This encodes CASSPRSGLGEQYF.